These T cell receptor beta chains were read from a single sample in a study of T cells in Graves' hyperthyroidism and ophthalmopathy. TCRdb processed the multiplex PCR reads anew with MiXCR; each CDR3 protein has one entry. The sample carries around 380,000 distinct CDR3 sequences, 13% recorded once. Sequenced material: blood. The receptors originated from a man aged 25-45 years with Graves' hyperthyroidism that later progressed to Graves' ophthalmopathy. The CDR3 runs from the conserved cysteine through the conserved F or W. D genes are given only for firm matches. Clone size is shown for a subset of rows, as once, few, many or a class of expanded clone.

V gene	clone size	J gene	D gene	CDR3 protein	CDR3 DNA
TRBV20-1	many	TRBJ1-2	-	CSARVTEHGYTF	TGCAGTGCTAGAGTGACAGAGCATGGCTACACCTTC
TRBV6-2/TRBV6-3	few	TRBJ1-5	-	CASSYIRPVGSNQPQHF	TGTGCCAGCAGTTACATCCGGCCAGTCGGTAGCAATCAGCCCCAGCATTTT
TRBV30	few	TRBJ1-5	-	CAWSETRDFYSNQPQHF	TGTGCCTGGAGTGAGACCCGGGACTTCTATAGCAATCAGCCCCAGCATTTT
TRBV11-3	few	TRBJ1-4	-	CASSLAKTATNEKLFF	TGTGCCAGCAGCTTAGCCAAGACCGCAACTAATGAAAAACTGTTTTTT
TRBV6-1	many	TRBJ1-1	-	CASENRERSAEAFF	TGTGCCAGCGAGAACCGGGAACGCAGCGCTGAAGCTTTCTTT
TRBV7-9	-	TRBJ1-1	TRBD1	CASTGGKENEAFF	TGTGCCAGTACAGGGGGCAAAGAAAATGAAGCTTTCTTT
TRBV27	few	TRBJ2-2	-	CASTLEGVGTGELFF	TGTGCCAGCACTCTCGAGGGTGTAGGGACCGGGGAGCTGTTTTTT
TRBV5-1	-	TRBJ1-1	-	CASSLIGETEAFF	TGCGCCAGCAGCTTAATAGGGGAGACTGAAGCTTTCTTT
TRBV9	many	TRBJ2-7	TRBD1	CASSVGPDRGYEQYF	TGTGCCAGCAGCGTAGGGCCGGACAGGGGCTACGAGCAGTACTTC
TRBV6-1	-	TRBJ2-5	-	CASSEGYPKETQYF	TGTGCCAGCAGTGAAGGCTACCCGAAAGAGACCCAGTACTTC
TRBV14	few	TRBJ2-2	-	CASSHLVNTGELFF	TGTGCCAGCAGCCACTTAGTGAACACCGGGGAGCTGTTTTTT
TRBV25-1	-	TRBJ1-2	-	CASSESPQGSYGYTF	TGTGCCAGCAGTGAGTCCCCTCAGGGGTCCTATGGCTACACCTTC
TRBV3-1	many	TRBJ1-5	TRBD1	CASSHDSGTGGLQPQHF	TGTGCCAGCAGCCACGATTCCGGGACAGGGGGCCTTCAGCCCCAGCATTTT
TRBV6-1	-	TRBJ2-2	TRBD2	CASSPPGASGVAGELFF	TGTGCCAGCAGCCCCCCCGGGGCTAGCGGGGTGGCCGGGGAGCTGTTTTTT
TRBV11-3	many	TRBJ2-5	-	CASSLDSGRETQYF	TGTGCCAGCAGCCTTGATAGTGGGAGAGAGACCCAGTACTTC
TRBV6-1	few	TRBJ1-2	-	CASSEVGDYGYTF	TGTGCCAGCAGCGAGGTTGGAGACTATGGCTACACCTTC
TRBV5-1	-	TRBJ2-7	-	CASSSPGPEQYF	TGCGCCAGCAGCTCGCCAGGTCCCGAGCAGTACTTC
TRBV7-2	many	TRBJ1-1	-	CASSLSGRLSFWNTEAFF	TGTGCCAGCAGCTTATCCGGCCGCCTCAGCTTTTGGAACACTGAAGCTTTCTTT
TRBV7-9	-	TRBJ2-5	-	CASSLDTGLQETQYF	TGTGCCAGCAGCTTAGATACAGGGCTTCAAGAGACCCAGTACTTC
TRBV28	many	TRBJ1-6	-	CASSLGRVGSYNSPLHF	TGTGCCAGCAGTTTAGGGAGGGTGGGTTCCTATAATTCACCCCTCCACTTT
TRBV2	many	TRBJ2-7	TRBD1	CASSVDRAPTYEQYF	TGTGCCAGCAGCGTAGACAGGGCACCAACCTACGAGCAGTACTTC
TRBV7-9	many	TRBJ2-7	-	CASSSGTGYEQYF	TGTGCCAGCAGCTCCGGGACTGGCTACGAGCAGTACTTC